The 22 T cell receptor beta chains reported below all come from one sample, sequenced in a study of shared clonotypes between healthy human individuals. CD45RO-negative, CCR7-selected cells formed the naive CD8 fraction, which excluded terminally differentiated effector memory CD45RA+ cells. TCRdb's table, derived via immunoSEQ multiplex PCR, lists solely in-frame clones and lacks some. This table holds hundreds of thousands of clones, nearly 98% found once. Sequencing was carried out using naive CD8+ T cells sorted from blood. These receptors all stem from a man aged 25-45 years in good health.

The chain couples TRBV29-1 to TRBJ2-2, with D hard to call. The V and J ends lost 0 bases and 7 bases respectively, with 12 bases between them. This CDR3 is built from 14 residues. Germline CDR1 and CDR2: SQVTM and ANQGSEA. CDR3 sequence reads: CSVEDRVDGGELFF. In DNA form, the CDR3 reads TGCAGCGTTGAAGATAGGGTGGACGGCGGGGAGCTGTTTTTT.

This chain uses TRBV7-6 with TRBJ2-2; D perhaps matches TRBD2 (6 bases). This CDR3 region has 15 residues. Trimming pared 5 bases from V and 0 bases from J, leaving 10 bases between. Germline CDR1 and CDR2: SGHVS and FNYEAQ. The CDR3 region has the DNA TGTGCCAGCAGCGGAGGGGTTGCGAACACCGGGGAGCTGTTTTTT. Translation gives CASSGGVANTGELFF.

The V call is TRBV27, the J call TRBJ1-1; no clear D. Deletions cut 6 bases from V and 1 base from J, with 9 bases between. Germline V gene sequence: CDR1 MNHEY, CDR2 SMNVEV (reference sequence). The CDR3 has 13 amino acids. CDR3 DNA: TGTGCCAGCAGGAGACTGGGGAACACTGAAGCTTTCTTT. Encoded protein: CASRRLGNTEAFF.

The DNA for the CDR3 is TGTGCCAGCAGCTTAATAGGGACTAGCTCCGATGAGCAGTTCTTC. Protein: CASSLIGTSSDEQFF. The rearrangement links TRBV7-3 to TRBJ2-1, with 9 bases matching TRBD2. Unmatched junction bases numbered 6, after V lost 1 base and J lost 8 bases. CDR3 length equals 15 residues. Germline loops: CDR1 SGHTA, CDR2 FQGTGA.

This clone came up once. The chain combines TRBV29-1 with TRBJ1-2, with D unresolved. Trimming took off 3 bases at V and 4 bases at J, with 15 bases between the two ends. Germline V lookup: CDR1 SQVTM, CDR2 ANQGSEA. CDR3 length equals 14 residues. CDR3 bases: TGCAGCGTTGATGCGGCGGTGGATTTCTATGGCTACACCTTC. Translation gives CSVDAAVDFYGYTF. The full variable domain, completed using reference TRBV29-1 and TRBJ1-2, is SAVISQKPSRDICQRGTSLTIQCQVDSQVTMMFWYRQQPGQSLTLIATANQGSEATYESGFVIDKFPISRPNLTFSTLTVSNMSPEDSSIYLCSVDAAVDFYGYTFGSGTRLTVV.

The CDR3 DNA reads as TGCGCCAGCAGCCACCATATCACCGGGACTAGCGGGAGTATCACCGGGGAGCTGTTTTTT. Its protein product is CASSHHITGTSGSITGELFF. The genes are TRBV5-1 and TRBJ2-2, with 14 bases aligning to TRBD2. Germline trimming cut 4 bases from V and 4 bases from J; bases unmatched to any gene: 15. The CDR3 sequence is 20 residues long. CDR1 SGHRS and CDR2 YFSETQ come from the germline V gene.

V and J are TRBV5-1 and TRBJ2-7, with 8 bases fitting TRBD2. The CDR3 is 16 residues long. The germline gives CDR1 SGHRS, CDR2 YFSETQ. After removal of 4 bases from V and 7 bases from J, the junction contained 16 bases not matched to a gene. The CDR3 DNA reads TGCGCCAGCAGCCCGCTTGGCGGGGGGCCCCCACCGGAGCAGTACTTC. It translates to CASSPLGGGPPPEQYF.

The CDR3 reads CASSFRQSAEGELFF. CDR3 coding DNA: TGCGCCAGCAGCTTCAGGCAGAGCGCCGAGGGGGAGCTGTTTTTT. The V gene is TRBV5-1, the J gene TRBJ2-2; D uncertain. The CDR3 is 15 amino acids. Germline CDR1 is SGHRS and CDR2 is YFSETQ. V lost 2 bases, J lost 8 bases, and 16 bases lay in between.

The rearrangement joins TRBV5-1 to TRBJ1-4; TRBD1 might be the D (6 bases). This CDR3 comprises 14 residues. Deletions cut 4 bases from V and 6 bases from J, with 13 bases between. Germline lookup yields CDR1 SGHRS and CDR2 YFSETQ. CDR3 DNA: TGCGCCAGCAGCCCCACAGGGTTGTATGAAAAACTGTTTTTT. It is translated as CASSPTGLYEKLFF.

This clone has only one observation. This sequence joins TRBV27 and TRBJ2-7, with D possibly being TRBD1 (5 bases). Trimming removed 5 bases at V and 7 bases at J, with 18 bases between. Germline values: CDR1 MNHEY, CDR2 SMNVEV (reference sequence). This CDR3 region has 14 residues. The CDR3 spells CASSDGHPLIEQYF. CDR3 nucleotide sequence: TGTGCCAGCAGTGACGGACACCCCTTAATAGAGCAGTACTTC.

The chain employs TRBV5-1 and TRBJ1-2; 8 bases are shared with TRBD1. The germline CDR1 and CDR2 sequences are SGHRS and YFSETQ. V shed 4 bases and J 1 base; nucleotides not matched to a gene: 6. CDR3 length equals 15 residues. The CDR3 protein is CASSPDRDGNYGYTF. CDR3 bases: TGCGCCAGCAGCCCGGACAGGGATGGTAACTATGGCTACACCTTC.

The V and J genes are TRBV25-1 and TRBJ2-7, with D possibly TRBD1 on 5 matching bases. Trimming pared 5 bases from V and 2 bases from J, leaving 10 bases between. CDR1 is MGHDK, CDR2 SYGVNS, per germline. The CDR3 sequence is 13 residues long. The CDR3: CASSTGRTYEQYF. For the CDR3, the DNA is TGTGCCAGCAGTACAGGTCGGACCTACGAGCAGTACTTC.

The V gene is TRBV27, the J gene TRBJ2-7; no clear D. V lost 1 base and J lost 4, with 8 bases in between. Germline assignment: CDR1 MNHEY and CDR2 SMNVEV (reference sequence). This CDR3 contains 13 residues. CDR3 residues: CASSLFPTYEQYF. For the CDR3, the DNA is TGTGCCAGCAGTTTATTCCCCACGTACGAGCAGTACTTC.

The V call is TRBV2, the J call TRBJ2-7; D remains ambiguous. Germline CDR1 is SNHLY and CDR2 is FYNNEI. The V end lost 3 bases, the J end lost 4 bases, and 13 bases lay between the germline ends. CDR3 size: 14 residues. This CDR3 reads CASSDRNNKYEQYF. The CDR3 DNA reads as TGTGCCAGCAGTGACAGGAACAATAAGTACGAGCAGTACTTC.

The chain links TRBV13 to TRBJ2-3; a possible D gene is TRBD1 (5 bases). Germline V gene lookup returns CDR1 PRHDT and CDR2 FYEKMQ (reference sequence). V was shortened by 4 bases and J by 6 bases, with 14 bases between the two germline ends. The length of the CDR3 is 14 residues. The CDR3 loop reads CASSSMDNRDTQYF. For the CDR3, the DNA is TGTGCCAGCAGCTCTATGGACAATCGGGATACGCAGTATTTT.

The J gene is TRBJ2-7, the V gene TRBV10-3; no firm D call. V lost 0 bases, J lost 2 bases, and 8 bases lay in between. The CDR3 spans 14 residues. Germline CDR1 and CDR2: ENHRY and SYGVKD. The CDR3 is CAISESEGPYEQYF. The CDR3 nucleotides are TGTGCCATCAGTGAGTCTGAAGGTCCCTACGAGCAGTACTTC.

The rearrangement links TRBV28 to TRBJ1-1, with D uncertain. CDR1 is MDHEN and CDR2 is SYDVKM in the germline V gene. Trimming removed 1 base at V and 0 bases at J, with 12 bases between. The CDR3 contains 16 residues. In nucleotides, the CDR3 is TGTGCCAGCAGTTTATTGGGGAACGGCATGAACACTGAAGCTTTCTTT. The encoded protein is CASSLLGNGMNTEAFF.

The CDR3: CASSLAPGDYNEQFF. CDR3 coding DNA: TGTGCCAGCAGCTTAGCGCCAGGGGACTACAATGAGCAGTTCTTC. The chain links TRBV7-8 to TRBJ2-1; perhaps TRBD1 as D (6 bases). V lost 0 bases and J lost 3, with 9 bases in between. Germline V gene sequence: CDR1 SGHVS, CDR2 FQNEAQ. The CDR3 is made up of 15 amino acids.

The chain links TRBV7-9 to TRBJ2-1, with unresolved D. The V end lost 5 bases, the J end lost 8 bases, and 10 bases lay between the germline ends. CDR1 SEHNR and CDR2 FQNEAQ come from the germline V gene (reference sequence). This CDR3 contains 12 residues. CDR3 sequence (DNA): TGTGCCAGCAGCGAGTCCCACCATGAGCAGTTCTTC. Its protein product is CASSESHHEQFF.

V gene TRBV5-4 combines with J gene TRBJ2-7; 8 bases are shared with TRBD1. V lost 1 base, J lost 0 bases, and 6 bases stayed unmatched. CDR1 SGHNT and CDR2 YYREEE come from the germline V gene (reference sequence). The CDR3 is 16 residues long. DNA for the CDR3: TGTGCCAGCAGCTTGATTGGGACAGGTTACTCCTACGAGCAGTACTTC. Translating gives CASSLIGTGYSYEQYF. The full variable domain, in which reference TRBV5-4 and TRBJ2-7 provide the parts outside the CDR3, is ETGVTQSPTHLIKTRGQQVTLRCSSQSGHNTVSWYQQALGQGPQFIFQYYREEENGRGNFPPRFSGLQFPNYSSELNVNALELDDSALYLCASSLIGTGYSYEQYFGPGTRLTVT.

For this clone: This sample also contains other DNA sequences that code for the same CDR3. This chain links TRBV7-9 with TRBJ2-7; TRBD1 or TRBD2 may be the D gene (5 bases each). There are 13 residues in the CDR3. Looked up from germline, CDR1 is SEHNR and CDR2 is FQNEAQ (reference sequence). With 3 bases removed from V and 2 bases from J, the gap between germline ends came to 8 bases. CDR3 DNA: TGTGCCAGCAGCTTGGGGACCACCTACGAGCAGTACTTC. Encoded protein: CASSLGTTYEQYF.

The CDR3 bases are TGTGCCAGCAGCATTACAGGGGGCGGGAATGAAAAACTGTTTTTT. It is translated as CASSITGGGNEKLFF. The chain uses TRBV9 and TRBJ1-4; 9 nucleotides align to TRBD1. The germline V gene encodes CDR1 SGDLS and CDR2 YYNGEE. The CDR3 is made up of 15 amino acids. V was clipped by 4 bases and J by 5 bases; unmatched bases: 6.